This T cell receptor (beta chain) came from a study of human T cells and chemical hapten exposure. Study at large: Small pooled library volume differences chiefly drove per-sample TCR yield variation.

This clonotype has more than one count but fewer than ten. The antigen remains unidentified. Unique molecular identifiers were attached to individual cDNA molecules during library preparation. As processed by the authors: The number of TCRs in each sample had a median of approximately 93,000 and spanned 23,224 to 690,600. TCRdb fed the RACE reads into MiXCR, producing one record per CDR3 protein. TCRdb, rather than the study authors, made the V and J calls. This sample has about 65,000 distinct CDR3 sequences, with about 6% found just once. With 7 bases clipped from V and 10 bases from J, the junction kept 5 bases outside the gene matches. The CDR3 is made up of 12 amino acids. The germline CDR1 and CDR2 sequences are MNHEY and SVGAGI. Notes on the study in general: There was no change with DPC sensitization in TCRs above 1 in 1000 frequency.

Regarding time point: healthy volunteer bleed at 6 weeks. RNA extraction used unfractionated whole blood as the source of total RNA. The chain links TRBV6-5 to TRBJ2-1; 9 bases map to TRBD2. The TCR sequence derives from a female donor in good health. Some clones in this sample may be carry-over from other donors' samples. Sequenced material: whole blood. The CDR3 sequence: CASNSGSAEQFF. CDR3 in DNA: TGTGCCAGCAATAGCGGGAGCGCCGAGCAGTTCTTC.